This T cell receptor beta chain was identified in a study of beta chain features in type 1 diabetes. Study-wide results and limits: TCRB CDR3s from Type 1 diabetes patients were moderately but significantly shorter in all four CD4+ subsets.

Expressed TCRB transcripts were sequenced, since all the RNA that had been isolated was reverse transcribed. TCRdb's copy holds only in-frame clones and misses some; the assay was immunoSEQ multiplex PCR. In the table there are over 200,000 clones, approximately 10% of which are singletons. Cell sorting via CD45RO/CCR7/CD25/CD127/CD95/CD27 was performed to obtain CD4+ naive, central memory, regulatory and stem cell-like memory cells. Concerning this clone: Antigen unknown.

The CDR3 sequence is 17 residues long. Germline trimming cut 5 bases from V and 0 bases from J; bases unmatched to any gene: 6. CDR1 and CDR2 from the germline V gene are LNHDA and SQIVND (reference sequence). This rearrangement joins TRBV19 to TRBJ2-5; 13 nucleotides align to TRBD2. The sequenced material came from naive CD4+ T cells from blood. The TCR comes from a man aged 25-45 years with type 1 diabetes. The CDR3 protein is CASSSGTSGAYQETQYF. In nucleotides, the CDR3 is TGTGCCAGTAGTTCCGGGACTAGCGGGGCGTACCAAGAGACCCAGTACTTC.